One T cell receptor (beta chain) is described in this entry. As yet, its antigen is unknown. The data belong to a study of T-cell reconstitution after alpha-beta-depleted transplantation in children. J lost 2 bases, V lost 5 bases, and 9 bases had no gene match. The CDR3 is 17 amino acids. Per germline, CDR1 PRHDT and CDR2 FYEKMQ (reference sequence). A TCRbeta library incorporating unique molecular identifiers was prepared. TCRdb re-analysed the PCR reads in MiXCR, keeping a single row per CDR3 protein. The data contain about 240,000 distinct CDR3 sequences, roughly 25% of them seen just once; the ten biggest clones take up 2.6%. Whole-study results and caveats: Alpha-beta T cells about two months after transplant reportedly derived from several hundred expanded graft clones. Most T-cell counts and diversity one year after the transplant came from T cells that were newly produced. After transplant, high TCRbeta diversity at day 60 in some patients arose from surviving recipient T cells and thymic progenitors.

The chain links TRBV13 to TRBJ2-1; the match to TRBD2 covers 10 bases. Sequencing was performed on PBMCs, taken before TCRalphabeta/CD19-depleted stem cell transplant. This clonotype was sampled from a girl aged 2-15 years with Fanconi anemia, due to receive a stem cell transplant. The CDR3 region is CASSKQTSGDTYNEQFF. The CDR3 DNA reads as TGTGCCAGCAGCAAGCAAACTAGCGGGGATACCTACAATGAGCAGTTCTTC.